This TCR beta chain was recorded in a study of blood T cell repertoires in COVID-19 (TCRdb year 2020). Looking at the study overall: Collaborator samples came from the United States, Italy and Spain and covered acute and convalescent phases of COVID-19. The prospective study material was composed of cDNA or gDNA derived from T cells, B-cell-depleted T cells, or PBMCs. Deeply sampled blood TCRbeta repertoires from subjects exposed to, actively infected with, or recovered from COVID-19 were included in the dataset. The repertoires were released in a freely available public database intended as a resource for research on the immune response to SARS-CoV-2. Samples came from the ongoing ImmuneRACE study (first 160 participants) plus 1,254 subjects from 6 global collaborators. A de-identified subject ID, COVID-19 status, age in years and sex were almost always included in the sample metadata. Where available, HLA class I and class II types were obtained from metadata supplied by the sample provider rather than from assay-based typing. Results and caveats for the whole study, not just this receptor: The quantity of clinical and demographic metadata differed by source and by participant and was supplied without curation.

Whole blood was collected in K2EDTA tubes by collaborating institutions according to the institutions' own protocols. For TCRbeta analysis, collaborator samples were shipped as frozen whole blood, as isolated PBMCs, or as DNA extracted from either sample type. According to the germline V gene, CDR1 reads SGHRS and CDR2 reads YFSETQ. V loses 6 bases, J loses 3 bases, and the germline ends lie 9 bases apart. The CDR3 has 12 amino acids, counting the end cysteine and phenylalanine. Only the CDR3 DNA stays, 36 bases, in frame from base 1. This clone was seen just once. Its recognized antigen is unknown. One base away there is no much larger clone; base qualities are not given. TCRbeta CDR3 regions were amplified from genomic DNA by means of the immunoSEQ Assay, a bias-controlled multiplex PCR. As for the authors' bioinformatics: Within the assay, amplification of reference gene primers was used to estimate how many nucleated cells each sample contained. To quantify the absolute abundance of each unique TCRbeta CDR3 rearrangement, sequence reads were collapsed and filtered. Productive Simpson clonality was computed per sample as the square root of Simpson's diversity index over productive rearrangements. TCRdb obtained this table from immuneACCESS and retained in-frame rearrangements with V and J assigned. These tables miss some clones; where compared with another copy, unresolved V genes account for less than half of the shortfall, and the remainder is unexplained. V and J calls and clone size are as listed in that table; D and trimming were resolved from the DNA. The sample data list about 44,000 clones, and 84% of these were observed just once. About 40% of the sample is taken by the ten largest.

The chain links TRBV5-1 with TRBJ1-2; possibly the D gene is TRBD1, per 5 matching bases. The sequenced material came from peripheral blood. This receptor was taken from a human donor in a cohort sampled during active COVID-19. The CDR3 has the sequence CASTATDYGYTF. The bases are TGCGCCAGCACCGCGACAGACTATGGCTACACCTTC.